Presented here are 30 T cell receptor beta chains from one specimen sequenced in a study of vaccination and CD4 T cells after COVID-19. The sample's treatment: approximately nine-day PBMC culture with coronavirus spike peptide pools or control peptides (ViraFEST assay). These receptors' targets are unknown. Sequencing of cultured CD4+ T cell DNA used the Oncomine TCR Beta short-read assay. MiXCR, run by TCRdb on the PCR reads, gives a single entry per CDR3 protein. The sample has 6,000 or so distinct CDR3 sequences, less than 20% seen once. What was sequenced was CD4+ T cells from blood, cultured in vitro. The receptors shown here come from a human donor who had recovered from COVID-19.

V and J are TRBV10-3 and TRBJ2-5, with D unresolved. V was clipped by 3 bases and J by 0 bases, with 8 bases between them. CDR1 ENHRY and CDR2 SYGVKD come from the germline V gene. This CDR3 is 14 amino acids long. The DNA for the CDR3 is TGTGCCATCAGTGACAGGCTAGACCAAGAGACCCAGTACTTC. Translated, it gives CAISDRLDQETQYF.

J is TRBJ1-6 and V is TRBV19; 10 bases line up with TRBD1. V was clipped by 4 bases and J by 12 bases; unmatched bases: 6. The CDR3 covers 14 residues. In germline, CDR1 is LNHDA, CDR2 SQIVND (reference sequence). CDR3 sequence: CASSTDRGLGPLHF. Here the CDR3 DNA reads TGTGCCAGTAGTACCGACAGGGGGCTCGGACCCCTCCACTTT.

The V gene is TRBV5-1, the J gene TRBJ1-3; a possible D gene is TRBD1 (6 bases). This CDR3 is 15 amino acids long. Looked up from germline, CDR1 is SGHRS and CDR2 is YFSETQ. The V end lost 3 bases, the J end lost 0 bases, and 10 bases lay between the germline ends. This CDR3 is CASSWDNFSGNTIYF. For the CDR3, the DNA is TGCGCCAGCAGCTGGGACAACTTCTCTGGAAACACCATATATTTT.

This clonotype counts as medium-sized. V is TRBV7-2 and J is TRBJ2-3, with 11 bases identical to TRBD2. Germline V gene lookup returns CDR1 SGHTA and CDR2 FQGNSA. The length of the CDR3 is 15 residues. After removal of 5 bases from V and 2 bases from J, the junction contained 3 bases not matched to a gene. CDR3 region: CASSTGLAVTDTQYF. The CDR3, as DNA: TGTGCCAGCAGCACGGGACTAGCGGTCACAGATACGCAGTATTTT.

This clonotype was seen a single time. J is TRBJ2-1 and V is TRBV5-1; D unclear. CDR3 size: 11 residues. V was cut by 0 bases and J by 9 bases, with 4 bases left in between. Per the germline V gene, CDR1 is SGHRS and CDR2 is YFSETQ. This chain's CDR3 is CASSLGSEQFF. CDR3 DNA: TGCGCCAGCAGCTTGGGAAGTGAGCAGTTCTTC.

This clonotype has a handful of counts. The chain links TRBV19 to TRBJ1-1, with 11 bases matching TRBD1. V shed 5 bases and J 4 bases; nucleotides not matched to a gene: 15. The germline gives CDR1 LNHDA, CDR2 SQIVND (reference sequence). The length of the CDR3 is 18 residues. DNA of the CDR3: TGTGCCAGTAGTCAACTCCTTGGACAGGGGGCATGGAGCACTGAAGCTTTCTTT. Translating gives CASSQLLGQGAWSTEAFF. Using reference TRBV19 and TRBJ1-1 for the parts outside the CDR3, the full variable domain is DGGITQSPKYLFRKEGQNVTLSCEQNLNHDAMYWYRQDPGQGLRLIYYSQIVNDFQKGDIAEGYSVSREKKESFPLTVTSAQKNPTAFYLCASSQLLGQGAWSTEAFFGQGTRLTVV.

By share, this clonotype counts as medium-sized. The chain recombines TRBV20-1 with TRBJ2-2; weak D call: TRBD1 (5 bases). In germline, CDR1 is DFQATT, CDR2 SNEGSKA (reference sequence). The CDR3 is 18 residues long. With 0 bases removed from V and 5 bases from J, the gap between germline ends came to 22 bases. The CDR3 reads CSARDPSGWLGATGELFF. The DNA of the CDR3 is TGCAGTGCTAGAGATCCCTCAGGGTGGCTAGGGGCGACCGGGGAGCTGTTTTTT.

This clonotype was counted only a few times. V is TRBV19 and J is TRBJ2-7; 8 positions agree with TRBD1. The CDR3 totals 14 residues. Germline V gene lookup returns CDR1 LNHDA and CDR2 SQIVND (reference sequence). V lost 6 bases to trimming and J lost 9 bases; unmatched junction nucleotides: 13. CDR3 protein: CASRSPGNRGLQYF. As DNA, the CDR3 is TGTGCCAGTAGATCTCCAGGTAACAGGGGGTTGCAGTACTTC.

The chain combines TRBV2 with TRBJ2-1; D unclear. Germline V gives CDR1 SNHLY, CDR2 FYNNEI. V was shortened by 2 bases and J by 10 bases, with 24 bases between the two germline ends. The CDR3 is made up of 17 amino acids. Here the CDR3 DNA reads TGTGCCAGCAGTGAAATTGGAGACGGAACTAAGGCCAGGGAGCAGTTCTTC. Protein: CASSEIGDGTKAREQFF. Using reference TRBV2 and TRBJ2-1 for the parts outside the CDR3, the full variable domain is EPEVTQTPSHQVTQMGQEVILRCVPISNHLYFYWYRQILGQKVEFLVSFYNNEISEKSEIFDDQFSVERPDGSNFTLKIRSTKLEDSAMYFCASSEIGDGTKAREQFFGPGTRLTVL.

The chain uses TRBV6-1 and TRBJ1-3; TRBD1 matches at 7 bases. The CDR3 sequence is 16 residues long. Germline V lookup: CDR1 MNHNS, CDR2 SASEGT. The V and J ends lost 9 bases and 0 bases, in that order; junction bases with no gene match: 11. The CDR3 loop reads CASLRQGQLSGNTIYF. DNA of the CDR3: TGTGCCAGTTTACGACAGGGCCAACTCTCTGGAAACACCATATATTTT.

The chain recombines TRBV10-3 with TRBJ1-3; D call uncertain. Germline assignment: CDR1 ENHRY and CDR2 SYGVKD. The V gene lost 2 bases and the J gene lost 0 bases, with 11 bases spanning the gap. The CDR3 is made up of 16 amino acids. In DNA form, the CDR3 reads TGTGCCATCAGTGAGCTCGACTCACCCTCTGGAAACACCATATATTTT. It yields the protein CAISELDSPSGNTIYF.

V usage is TRBV14 and J usage is TRBJ2-3; D not resolved. With 6 bases removed from V and 2 bases from J, the gap between germline ends came to 12 bases. Germline V gene data show CDR1 as SGHDN and CDR2 as FVKESK. The CDR3 is 14 residues long. CDR3 DNA sequence: TGTGCCAGCAGTCGTACGATGTACACAGATACGCAGTATTTT. The encoded protein is CASSRTMYTDTQYF.

The chain employs TRBV5-1 and TRBJ2-7, with 7 nucleotides matching TRBD1. V trimming: 4 bases; J trimming: 2 bases; junction bases outside the gene matches: 12. Germline values: CDR1 SGHRS, CDR2 YFSETQ. CDR3 length: 16 amino acids. CDR3 nucleotide sequence: TGCGCCAGCAGCACCAACCGGGACAGCGGTACCTACGAGCAGTACTTC. Translating it yields CASSTNRDSGTYEQYF.

By sample share, this clonotype is medium-sized. The chain joins TRBV7-2 to TRBJ1-4; D might be TRBD1 (5 bases). The V end was cut by 5 bases, the J end by 5 bases, with 12 bases between. CDR1 and CDR2 from the germline V gene are SGHTA and FQGNSA. This CDR3 is 14 amino acids long. The CDR3: CASSPQGLNEKLFF. The CDR3 region has the DNA TGTGCCAGCAGCCCCCAGGGACTGAATGAAAAACTGTTTTTT.

This clonotype was seen a handful of times. The chain combines TRBV6-2 or TRBV6-3 with TRBJ1-4; 10 bases align to TRBD1. With 5 bases clipped from V and 5 bases from J, the junction kept 5 bases outside the gene matches. The germline CDR1 and CDR2 sequences are MNHEY and SVGEGT. The CDR3 is 15 residues long. The CDR3 spells CASSETGGRNEKLFF. The DNA of the CDR3 is TGTGCCAGCAGTGAGACAGGGGGCCGGAATGAAAAACTGTTTTTT.

The chain links TRBV27 to TRBJ2-1; the D gene is possibly TRBD2 (6 bases). Trimming shortened V by 4 bases and J by 9 bases, and 13 bases separated the two germline ends. The CDR3 is 13 residues long. Germline V CDR1 and CDR2: MNHEY, SMNVEV (reference sequence). The CDR3 sequence: CASSWGPRGEQFF. The CDR3 bases are TGTGCCAGCAGTTGGGGTCCGCGGGGTGAGCAGTTCTTC.

This clonotype is medium-sized in the sample. The chain employs TRBV27 and TRBJ1-2, with D maybe TRBD1 (6 bases). Germline V gene data show CDR1 as MNHEY and CDR2 as SMNVEV (reference sequence). The CDR3 covers 13 residues. Trimming removed 10 bases from V and 3 bases from J, with 15 bases in between. CDR3 region: CATGPGDDYGYTF. The CDR3 nucleotides are TGTGCCACCGGCCCAGGGGATGACTATGGCTACACCTTC.

The V call is TRBV7-9, the J call TRBJ1-4; the D is unclear. V lost 5 bases, J lost 4 bases, and 14 bases lay in between. CDR3 size: 15 residues. Germline V gene lookup returns CDR1 SEHNR and CDR2 FQNEAQ (reference sequence). DNA for the CDR3: TGTGCCAGCAGCATTTCGACCGTCCTTAATGAAAAACTGTTTTTT. Encoded protein: CASSISTVLNEKLFF.

This clonotype occurred a few times. CDR3 bases: TGTGCCAGCAGCCCCGGCCGGGGGAAACTGTTTTTT. Translation: CASSPGRGKLFF. The genes are TRBV6-2 or TRBV6-3 and TRBJ1-4; D may be TRBD1 (5 bases). V gave up 6 bases and J gave up 11 bases, with 13 bases separating them. CDR1 and CDR2 from the germline V gene are MNHEY and SVGEGT. The CDR3 runs 12 residues.

This clonotype is labeled medium-sized. The chain recombines TRBV6-1 with TRBJ1-2, with D unresolved. The CDR3 is made up of 13 amino acids. The ends were cut back, 3 bases at V and 1 base at J, with 6 bases in the middle. Germline-derived CDR1 and CDR2 are MNHNS and SASEGT. CDR3 bases: TGTGCCAGCAGTGACACGGTTAACTATGGCTACACCTTC. Translation gives CASSDTVNYGYTF.

This clonotype was seen a few times. The CDR3 bases are TGTGCCAGCAGTGGTCAGGGGCGGGGGGGCCCCGTCGGGGAGCTGTTTTTT. Residues: CASSGQGRGGPVGELFF. The chain uses TRBV2 and TRBJ2-2; TRBD2 agrees at 9 bases. Germline V gives CDR1 SNHLY, CDR2 FYNNEI. Trimming cost V 4 bases and J 7 bases; bases outside gene matches: 13. This CDR3 region has 17 residues.

This clonotype has a handful of counts. The chain recombines TRBV11-2 with TRBJ1-6; 7 bases are a match to TRBD1. The V segment lost 4 bases and the J segment 1 base; nucleotides outside the gene matches: 7. This CDR3 has 17 residues. Germline values: CDR1 SGHAT, CDR2 FQNNGV. The CDR3 spells CASSSATGKSYNSPLHF. The CDR3 DNA sequence: TGTGCCAGCAGCTCGGCGACAGGGAAGTCCTATAATTCACCCCTCCACTTT.

This clonotype was counted between two and nine times. The CDR3 nucleotides read TGTGCCAGCAGCTTAGGCCTAGCGGGGGGGCTGGACATTCAGTACTTC. Amino acid sequence: CASSLGLAGGLDIQYF. The chain links TRBV7-2 to TRBJ2-4; 12 bases match TRBD2. The J segment lost 8 bases and the V segment lost 1 base, leaving 6 bases of the junction unmatched. Germline assignment: CDR1 SGHTA and CDR2 FQGNSA. The CDR3 runs 16 residues.

This rearrangement joins TRBV18 to TRBJ2-6; no clear D gene. The CDR3 is made up of 15 amino acids. Germline V CDR1 and CDR2: KGHSH, LQKENI. V was trimmed by 4 bases and J by 0 bases, leaving 7 bases between them. The CDR3: CASSQVSSGANVLTF. The DNA of the CDR3 is TGTGCCAGCTCACAAGTGTCCTCTGGGGCCAACGTCCTGACTTTC.

This chain uses TRBV18 with TRBJ1-2; possibly TRBD1 for D (6 bases). Trimming removed 2 bases at V and 6 bases at J, with 13 bases between. Germline assignment: CDR1 KGHSH and CDR2 LQKENI. CDR3 size: 14 residues. Written as DNA, the CDR3 is TGTGCCAGCTCACCAATGGAACAGGGTCATGGCTACACCTTC. It translates to CASSPMEQGHGYTF. The full variable domain, rest sourced from reference TRBV18 and TRBJ1-2, is NAGVMQNPRHLVRRRGQEARLRCSPMKGHSHVYWYRQLPEEGLKFMVYLQKENIIDESGMPKERFSAEFPKEGPSILRIQQVVRGDSAAYFCASSPMEQGHGYTFGSGTRLTVV.

The sample holds a few counts of this clonotype. V usage is TRBV11-2 and J usage is TRBJ2-6, with D possibly matching TRBD2 (5 bases). Trimming pared 3 bases from V and 0 bases from J, leaving 6 bases between. This CDR3 has 15 amino acids. Germline V gene lookup returns CDR1 SGHAT and CDR2 FQNNGV. CDR3 loop: CASSFGVSGANVLTF. The CDR3 DNA reads TGTGCCAGCAGCTTCGGGGTCTCTGGGGCCAACGTCCTGACTTTC.

Sample share makes this clonotype medium-sized. This rearrangement joins TRBV6-1 to TRBJ2-7; 10 bases match TRBD2. The trim removed 6 bases at V and 4 bases at J, leaving 18 bases unmatched. This CDR3 has 18 residues. CDR1 MNHNS and CDR2 SASEGT come from the germline V gene. The CDR3 here is CASRTGAAWTSGYYEQYF. The DNA for the CDR3 is TGTGCCAGCAGGACAGGGGCCGCGTGGACTAGCGGCTATTACGAGCAGTACTTC.

The chain uses TRBV20-1 and TRBJ1-5; 11 bases agree with TRBD1. Germline V gene lookup returns CDR1 DFQATT and CDR2 SNEGSKA (reference sequence). V was clipped by 5 bases and J by 6 bases; unmatched bases: 3. This CDR3 is built from 13 residues. CDR3 region: CSASGTGGQPQHF. CDR3 DNA sequence: TGCAGTGCTTCCGGGACAGGGGGTCAGCCCCAGCATTTT.

The chain uses TRBV2 and TRBJ2-7; possible D gene TRBD1, 6 bases. The CDR3 contains 12 residues. Germline values: CDR1 SNHLY, CDR2 FYNNEI. V lost 4 bases and J lost 6, with 10 bases in between. This CDR3 reads CASSVVQGEQYF. CDR3 DNA sequence: TGTGCCAGCAGTGTTGTACAGGGCGAGCAGTACTTC.

This clonotype was counted only a few times. V gene TRBV27 combines with J gene TRBJ2-6; TRBD1 is a possible D gene (6 bases). V shed 8 bases and J shed 0 bases, with 11 bases lying between them. The CDR3 loop spans 15 amino acids. Germline-derived CDR1 and CDR2 are MNHEY and SMNVEV (reference sequence). This CDR3 reads CASRTGTSGANVLTF. CDR3 sequence (DNA): TGTGCCAGCCGTACAGGGACCTCTGGGGCCAACGTCCTGACTTTC.